A selection of T cell receptor beta chains follows, all from one sample in a study of cytomegalovirus exposure and HLA in healthy donors. Sequencing was performed with immunoSEQ multiplex PCR; in TCRdb, only in-frame clones are kept and a portion is missing. Of roughly 100,000 clones in the sample, roughly 80% were seen once. Specimen: PBMCs. These TCRs come from a human donor in good health. Both conserved end residues are part of each CDR3.

V	J	CDR3
TRBV19	TRBJ2-7	CASSRGTYEQYF
TRBV7-2	TRBJ2-5	CASSFRRLGETQYF
TRBV18	TRBJ2-1	CASSPPGLAGGNEQFF
TRBV5-1	TRBJ2-5	CASSGGTSRETQYF
TRBV7-2	TRBJ1-5	CASSLQGWGNQPQHF
TRBV28	TRBJ2-3	CASSSTSGGDTQYF
TRBV9	TRBJ2-3	CASSVGLPLLAESTDTQYF
TRBV5-1	TRBJ2-3	CASSLTDTQYF
TRBV7-2	TRBJ1-2	CASSQPRNGLGYGYTF
TRBV4-2	TRBJ2-1	CASSQGAGQGNEQFF
TRBV7-9	TRBJ1-4	CASSLSGPRDEKLFF
TRBV28	TRBJ2-1	CASKVAGGLNSYNEQFF
TRBV5-1	TRBJ2-3	CASSLEASGGGTQYF
TRBV11-2	TRBJ2-1	CASSEDGLANEQFF
TRBV5-4	TRBJ1-2	CASRSPGNIYGYTF
TRBV14	TRBJ2-7	CASSQVALGLGVYEQYF
TRBV6-1	TRBJ1-1	CASTLSRNTEAFF
TRBV19	TRBJ1-5	CASSEGQGAGQPQHF
TRBV13	TRBJ2-5	CASSLSGTSGETQYF
TRBV5-1	TRBJ1-1	CASSSRTDLNTEAFF
TRBV25-1	.	CASTGDYEQYF
TRBV11-2	TRBJ1-2	CASSSTPRLDRGGGGGYTF
TRBV7-8	TRBJ1-4	CASSDGGAQEKLFF
TRBV5-1	TRBJ2-5	CASSRQKEETQYF
TRBV6-1	TRBJ1-3	CASSREISGGNTIYF
TRBV9	TRBJ1-1	CASSVEGLPGTEAFF
TRBV4-3	TRBJ1-1	CASSQDEGAWTEAFF
TRBV9	TRBJ2-1	CASSVGGTSGRTYNEQFF
TRBV28	TRBJ2-7	CASRPGGYEQYF
TRBV7-7	TRBJ2-5	CASSPGTGRKETQYF
TRBV4-3	TRBJ2-3	CASSQDLAGGRTDTQYF
TRBV2	TRBJ2-3	CASTWDRPPDTQYF
TRBV4-2	TRBJ2-3	CASSQDLAGDSTDTQYF
TRBV27	TRBJ2-4	CASSLRTGGNIQYF
TRBV5-4	TRBJ2-7	CASSLGLAGDPYEQYF
TRBV6-5	TRBJ1-3	CASSLRGSSGNTIYF
TRBV2	TRBJ1-1	CASSESGGGTEAFF
TRBV7-6	TRBJ2-7	CASSIGGYEQYF
TRBV29-1	TRBJ1-1	CSVEDWAGTEAFF
TRBV5-4	TRBJ2-2	CASHTSGSVAGELFF
TRBV30	TRBJ1-5	CAWSGTGLQPRHF
TRBV19	TRBJ1-5	CASRGQGNNQPQHF
TRBV19	TRBJ1-1	CASSIRQGNTEAFF
TRBV30	.	CAWSPDSASYEQYF
TRBV27	TRBJ1-2	CASSLESRGYGYTF
TRBV2	TRBJ1-5	CASSPGKASNQPQHF
TRBV13	TRBJ2-4	CASSSRGTSGRVDIQYF
TRBV7-9	TRBJ1-1	CASSLARGRTGAFF
TRBV7-2	TRBJ2-5	CASSLLLVETQYF
TRBV7-3	TRBJ2-2	CASSLHSTGELFF
TRBV7-7	.	CASSSQGGDEQYF
TRBV14	TRBJ2-5	CASSQGWATQETQYF
TRBV5-1	TRBJ1-3	CASSRDIGNTIYF
TRBV7-8	TRBJ2-1	CASSLSSGRVDEQFF
TRBV7-9	TRBJ2-3	CASSLGIAGSLHGDTQYF
TRBV2	TRBJ2-7	CASSGLAKAYEQYF
TRBV12-5	TRBJ2-1	CASGFTGAYNEQFF